A single T cell receptor beta chain is shown here with its context. Its antigen remains unknown. Trimming left V 4 bases short and J 0 bases short, with 10 bases between. The CDR3 length is 15 residues. In germline, CDR1 is MDHEN, CDR2 SYDVKM. The time point was: cycle 4 day 1 (C4D1), after more than five weeks of nivolumab. No patient escaped relapse after autologous stem cell transplantation, and brentuximab vedotin exposure varied. Best responses fell into complete response, partial response or progressive disease. The sample originates from a study of PD-1 blockade in classical Hodgkin lymphoma. Whole-study results and caveats: Newly diagnosed and completely responding patients shared comparable baseline diversity. Possibly reflecting disease activity or prior therapy, repertoire differences have causes that remain undefined. By C4D1, CD4+ diversity increased significantly, especially in complete responders.

Profiling relied on immunoSEQ multiplex PCR, and the TCRdb table lists in-frame clones only, not all of them. The repertoire includes more than 20,000 clones, less than 75% of them detected once, and around 21% sits in the top ten. The source of this sequence is a human donor with classical Hodgkin lymphoma. The rearrangement links TRBV28 to TRBJ2-1; D uncertain. The sample consisted of peripheral blood mononuclear cells (PBMCs), taken before the fourth cycle of nivolumab. CDR3 nucleotides: TGTGCCAGCAGTTACGTCCAGCTCTCCTACAATGAGCAGTTCTTC. Its translation: CASSYVQLSYNEQFF.